What follows are 2 T cell receptor beta chains derived from one specimen sequenced in a study of blood T cell repertoires in COVID-19. Profiled with immunoSEQ multiplex PCR; TCRdb holds only in-frame clones, not every one. Of approximately 300,000 clones listed, roughly 89% were seen once; the top ten hold 0.75% to 0.9%. Sequencing was done on a sample of peripheral blood. These receptors were obtained from a young man with acute or convalescent COVID-19.

This clone was counted only a few times. The rearrangement joins TRBV5-4 to TRBJ2-1, with D possibly TRBD1 on 5 matching bases. CDR1 is SGHNT, CDR2 YYREEE, per germline (reference sequence). The V end lost 2 bases, the J end lost 5 bases, and 8 bases lay between the germline ends. CDR3 length equals 13 residues. The CDR3 spells CASSFKGDNEQFF. CDR3 bases: TGTGCCAGCAGCTTCAAAGGGGACAATGAGCAGTTCTTC. Supplemented by reference TRBV5-4 and TRBJ2-1, the full variable domain reads ETGVTQSPTHLIKTRGQQVTLRCSSQSGHNTVSWYQQALGQGPQFIFQYYREEENGRGNFPPRFSGLQFPNYSSELNVNALELDDSALYLCASSFKGDNEQFFGPGTRLTVL.

The CDR3 reads CASTSFGTHSYEQYF. The DNA for the CDR3 is TGTGCCAGCACGTCCTTCGGGACTCACTCCTACGAGCAGTACTTC. J is TRBJ2-7 and V is TRBV6-5, with D possibly TRBD2 on 6 matching bases. With 7 bases removed from V and 0 bases from J, the gap between germline ends came to 16 bases. The CDR3 extends over 15 amino acids. The germline gives CDR1 MNHEY, CDR2 SVGAGI.